The sample holds a few counts of the clone carrying this T cell receptor beta chain. Its matching antigen is unknown. This entry is derived from a study of cytomegalovirus exposure and HLA in healthy donors. Study-wide context: Within an early data release were about 85 million unique TCRs drawn from HLA-typed donors. General observations from the study: Cytomegalovirus-associated TCR beta chains were listed, numbering 150 to 200.

After removal of 5 bases from V and 5 bases from J, the junction contained 11 bases not matched to a gene. Germline CDR1 is MDHEN and CDR2 is SYDVKM. The length of the CDR3 is 16 residues. The PCR ran on 60 Vbeta and 13 Jbeta primers. Only in-frame clones appear in the TCRdb table, and some are missing; sequencing was by immunoSEQ multiplex PCR. The sample lists about 180,000 clones, about 80% occurring once. The clonotype originates from a man in his 60s in good health and CMV-seronegative. The chain employs TRBV28 and TRBJ2-7, with 11 bases lining up with TRBD2. Source material: PBMCs. CDR3 loop: CASSPSDGTSGHEQYF. For the CDR3, the DNA is TGTGCCAGCAGTCCCTCTGACGGGACTAGCGGACACGAGCAGTACTTC.